The text below deals with one T cell receptor beta chain. This record belongs to a study of blood T cell repertoires in COVID-19. Here immunoSEQ multiplex PCR was the method, and the copy in TCRdb shows in-frame clones only, minus some. The sample records some 230,000 clones, around 83% being singletons. There are 15 residues in the CDR3. V lost 0 bases and J 5 bases, leaving 11 bases between the germline ends. Germline assignment: CDR1 SGDLS and CDR2 YYNGEE. The genes are TRBV9 and TRBJ1-4; possible D gene TRBD1, 6 bases. The source of this sequence is a man aged 35-49 years with acute or convalescent COVID-19. Material: peripheral blood. CDR3 coding DNA: TGTGCCAGCAGCGTAGAACAGGGTCTAAATGAAAAACTGTTTTTT. It yields the protein CASSVEQGLNEKLFF.